This T cell receptor (beta chain) was profiled in a study of cytomegalovirus exposure and HLA in healthy donors. V lost 0 bases, J lost 1 base, and 7 bases lay in between. Germline lookup yields CDR1 SGHRS and CDR2 YFSETQ. This CDR3 contains 14 residues. Primers included in the PCR were 60 Vbeta and 13 Jbeta primers. Measured with immunoSEQ multiplex PCR; TCRdb has only the in-frame clones, and not every one. Seen here are 150,000 to 200,000 clones, 87% observed once, and the top ten hold 0.9% to 1.2%. Material for sequencing was PBMCs. This sequence was found in a boy aged 2-15 years in good health and CMV-seronegative. The rearrangement joins TRBV5-1 to TRBJ2-5; unclear D gene. CDR3 amino acids: CASSLVPSQETQYF. The DNA of the CDR3 is TGCGCCAGCAGCTTGGTGCCTAGCCAAGAGACCCAGTACTTC.